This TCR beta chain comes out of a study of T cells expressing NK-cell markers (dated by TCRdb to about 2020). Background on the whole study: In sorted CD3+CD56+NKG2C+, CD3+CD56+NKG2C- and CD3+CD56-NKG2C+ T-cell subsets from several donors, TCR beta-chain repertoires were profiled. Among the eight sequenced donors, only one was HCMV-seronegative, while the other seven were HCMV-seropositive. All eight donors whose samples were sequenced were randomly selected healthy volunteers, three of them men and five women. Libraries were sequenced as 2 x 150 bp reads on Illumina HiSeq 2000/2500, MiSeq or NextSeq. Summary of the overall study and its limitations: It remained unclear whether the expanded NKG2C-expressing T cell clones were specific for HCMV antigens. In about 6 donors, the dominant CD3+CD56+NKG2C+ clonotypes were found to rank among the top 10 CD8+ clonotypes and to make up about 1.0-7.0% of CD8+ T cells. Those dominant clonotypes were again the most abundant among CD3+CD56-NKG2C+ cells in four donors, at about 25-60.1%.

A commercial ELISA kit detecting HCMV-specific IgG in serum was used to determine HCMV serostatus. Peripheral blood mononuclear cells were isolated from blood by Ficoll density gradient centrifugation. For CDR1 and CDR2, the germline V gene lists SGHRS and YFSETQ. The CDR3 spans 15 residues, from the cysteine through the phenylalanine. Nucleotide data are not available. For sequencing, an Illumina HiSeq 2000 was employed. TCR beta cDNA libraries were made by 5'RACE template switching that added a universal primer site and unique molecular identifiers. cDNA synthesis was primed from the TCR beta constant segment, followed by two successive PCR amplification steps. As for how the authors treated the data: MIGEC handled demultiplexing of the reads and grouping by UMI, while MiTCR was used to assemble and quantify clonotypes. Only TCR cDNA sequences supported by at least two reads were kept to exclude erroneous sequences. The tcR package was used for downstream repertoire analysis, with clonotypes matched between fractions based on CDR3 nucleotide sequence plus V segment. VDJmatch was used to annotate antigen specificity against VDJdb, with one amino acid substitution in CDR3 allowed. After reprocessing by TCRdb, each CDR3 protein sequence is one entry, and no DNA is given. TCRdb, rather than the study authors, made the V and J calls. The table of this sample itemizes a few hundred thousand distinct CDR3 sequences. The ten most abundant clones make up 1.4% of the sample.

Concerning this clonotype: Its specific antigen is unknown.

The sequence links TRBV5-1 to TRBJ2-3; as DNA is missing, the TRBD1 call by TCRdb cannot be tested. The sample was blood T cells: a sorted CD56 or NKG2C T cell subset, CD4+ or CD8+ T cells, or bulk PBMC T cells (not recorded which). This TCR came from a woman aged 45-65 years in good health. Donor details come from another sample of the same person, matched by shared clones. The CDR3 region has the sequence CVSSLVGGSGDTQYF.